This T cell receptor beta chain was sequenced during a study of metastatic and nonmetastatic thyroid tumors. As for the study in general: Both malignant and benign thyroid patients supplied peripheral blood and tumor or nodule tissue samples, across which the repertoires of these patients were then compared.

TCRdb re-analyzed the PCR reads through MiXCR. The sample consists of about 19,000 clones, 37% of them appearing once. No patient had received any treatment before thyroid surgery. A note on this clone: As yet, its antigen is unknown.

Trimming cost V 0 bases and J 5 bases, with 11 bases left between them. Germline V gene sequence: CDR1 SGHRS, CDR2 YFSETQ. CDR3 length: 15 amino acids. Notes on the study in general: For both blood and tumor, malignant thyroid tumors reportedly showed significantly higher TCR beta diversity than benign nodules did.

Sequencing used tumor tissue. This sequence was found in a female donor with papillary thyroid cancer or a benign thyroid nodule (not recorded which). Some clones in this sample may be carry-over from other donors' samples. The V gene is TRBV5-1, the J gene TRBJ2-2, with D maybe TRBD2 (6 bases). CDR3: CASSLDGGRTGELFF. In DNA form, the CDR3 reads TGCGCCAGCAGCTTGGATGGGGGGAGGACCGGGGAGCTGTTTTTT.